This is a list of T cell receptor beta chains from one sample in a study of siplizumab effects on memory and regulatory T cells. Data came from immunoSEQ multiplex PCR; TCRdb stores just in-frame clones and leaves some out. Altogether about 91,000 clones are present, approximately 93% being singletons, with the ten largest covering under 8.5%. Specimen: CD8+ T cells sorted from blood. Receptors were obtained from a human donor in good health. CDR3s include the opening cysteine and the closing phenylalanine or tryptophan. D genes are given only for firm matches. Some rows mark clone size as missing; the rest say once, few, many or name a class of expanded clone.

d_gene	v_gene	abundance	j_gene	CDR3aa	CDR3nt
TRBD1	TRBV2	-	TRBJ1-4	CASRSGTGGIVEKLFF	TGTGCCAGCAGGTCCGGGACAGGGGGCATCGTTGAAAAACTGTTTTTT
TRBD1	TRBV6-6	-	TRBJ2-5	CASRDREQETQYF	TGTGCCAGCAGGGACAGGGAACAAGAGACCCAGTACTTC
TRBD2	TRBV19	-	TRBJ2-5	CASSVGLAAVETQYF	TGTGCCAGTAGTGTGGGACTAGCTGCGGTGGAGACCCAGTACTTC
-	TRBV20-1	-	TRBJ2-1	CSARGAAVQFF	TGCAGTGCTAGAGGAGCAGCGGTGCAGTTCTTC
TRBD1	TRBV27	-	TRBJ1-2	CASSFLGQGPSGYGYTF	TGTGCCAGCAGTTTCTTGGGACAGGGACCGTCGGGCTATGGCTACACCTTC
TRBD2	TRBV2	-	TRBJ2-5	CASSDEREKQYF	TGTGCCAGCAGTGATGAGCGGGAGAAGCAGTACTTC
-	TRBV6-5	-	TRBJ2-3	CASNDRLRDTQYF	TGTGCCAGCAACGATAGGCTAAGAGATACGCAGTATTTT
TRBD2	TRBV7-3	-	TRBJ2-3	CASSHGTSGGDTQYF	TGTGCCAGCAGCCACGGGACTAGCGGTGGGGATACGCAGTATTTT
TRBD1	TRBV5-1	once	TRBJ2-7	CASSLGDRGNEQYF	TGCGCCAGCAGCTTGGGGGACAGGGGTAACGAGCAGTACTTC
-	TRBV7-2	once	TRBJ2-7	CASSFARANYEQYF	TGTGCCAGCAGCTTTGCCAGGGCGAACTACGAGCAGTACTTC
-	TRBV4-1	-	TRBJ2-1	CASSQLPGADNEQFF	TGCGCCAGCAGCCAATTACCCGGGGCCGACAATGAGCAGTTCTTC
-	TRBV7-6	-	TRBJ2-7	CASSPRTAATTYEQYF	TGTGCCAGCAGCCCCAGAACAGCGGCAACAACCTACGAGCAGTACTTC
TRBD1	TRBV4-1	-	TRBJ2-7	CASSQDERRGLHEQYF	TGCGCCAGCAGCCAAGATGAGCGCAGGGGGCTCCACGAGCAGTACTTC
-	TRBV4-1	-	TRBJ1-3	CASSQLGLLSEGNTIYF	TGCGCCAGCAGCCAGCTGGGACTATTGTCGGAAGGAAACACCATATATTTT
-	TRBV27	-	TRBJ2-7	CATHGRVDYEQYF	TGTGCCACCCACGGCAGAGTCGACTACGAGCAGTACTTC
TRBD2	TRBV19	once	TRBJ2-7	CASSIAASGGSYEQYF	TGTGCCAGTAGTATCGCGGCTAGCGGTGGCTCCTACGAGCAGTACTTC
TRBD1	TRBV7-8	once	TRBJ1-1	CASSRGQLNPEAFF	TGTGCCAGCAGCCGGGGACAGTTAAACCCCGAAGCTTTCTTT